Listed below are T cell receptor beta chains from one sample, sequenced in a study of CD8 T cells in ankylosing spondylitis. One entry per CDR3 protein results from TCRdb running MiXCR on the 5' RACE reads. The sample holds over 450,000 distinct CDR3 sequences; about 13% are singletons and the top ten take over 6.5%. The sequencing input was blood, either unsorted or a sorted T cell fraction (not recorded which). Every receptor here comes from a male donor with ankylosing spondylitis. CDR3s include the opening cysteine and the closing phenylalanine or tryptophan. Fields, in order: CDR3 length, clone size, D gene, J gene, V gene, CDR3 protein, CDR3 DNA. A D gene is named only where the DNA matches it firmly. Expanded clones get a size class; other rows say once, few or many, or leave the size out.

cdr3_length: 16; clone_size: .; d_call: TRBD1; j_call: TRBJ1-4; v_call: TRBV4-1; cdr3_aa: CASSRRDRVGPEKLFF; cdr3_nt: TGCGCCAGCAGCCGTAGGGACAGGGTTGGACCTGAAAAACTGTTTTTT
cdr3_length: 13; clone_size: .; d_call: .; j_call: TRBJ2-1; v_call: TRBV9; cdr3_aa: CASSVDPWNEQFF; cdr3_nt: TGTGCCAGCAGCGTAGATCCCTGGAATGAGCAGTTCTTC
cdr3_length: 12; clone_size: many; d_call: TRBD1; j_call: TRBJ2-1; v_call: TRBV29-1; cdr3_aa: CSGGRGPHEQFF; cdr3_nt: TGCAGCGGAGGTAGGGGGCCCCATGAGCAGTTCTTC
cdr3_length: 16; clone_size: .; d_call: TRBD2; j_call: TRBJ2-3; v_call: TRBV12-3/TRBV12-4; cdr3_aa: CASRLSGRVHTDTQYF; cdr3_nt: TGTGCCAGCAGACTTAGCGGGAGGGTCCACACAGATACGCAGTATTTT
cdr3_length: 15; clone_size: .; d_call: .; j_call: TRBJ2-5; v_call: TRBV15; cdr3_aa: CATSRAERGRETQYF; cdr3_nt: TGTGCCACCAGCAGAGCTGAGAGGGGGAGAGAGACCCAGTACTTC
cdr3_length: 13; clone_size: .; d_call: TRBD1; j_call: TRBJ2-5; v_call: TRBV20-1; cdr3_aa: CSARSTGVETQYF; cdr3_nt: TGCAGTGCTAGATCCACAGGGGTAGAGACCCAGTACTTC
cdr3_length: 14; clone_size: .; d_call: TRBD1; j_call: TRBJ2-5; v_call: TRBV5-1; cdr3_aa: CASSLAGQGETQYF; cdr3_nt: TGCGCCAGCAGCTTGGCGGGACAGGGCGAGACCCAGTACTTC
cdr3_length: 13; clone_size: few; d_call: TRBD2; j_call: TRBJ2-2; v_call: TRBV20-1; cdr3_aa: CSAGRELNGELFF; cdr3_nt: TGCAGTGCTGGGCGGGAGCTGAACGGGGAGCTGTTTTTT
cdr3_length: 16; clone_size: .; d_call: TRBD1; j_call: TRBJ1-5; v_call: TRBV11-2; cdr3_aa: CASSTGTGDGNQPQHF; cdr3_nt: TGTGCCAGCAGCACCGGGACAGGGGATGGCAATCAGCCCCAGCATTTT
cdr3_length: 16; clone_size: few; d_call: TRBD1; j_call: TRBJ2-3; v_call: TRBV24-1; cdr3_aa: CATSAPGTVTTDTQYF; cdr3_nt: TGTGCCACCAGTGCTCCGGGGACAGTGACGACAGATACGCAGTATTTT
cdr3_length: 13; clone_size: few; d_call: .; j_call: TRBJ1-5; v_call: TRBV24-1; cdr3_aa: CATSRNQAEGLNF; cdr3_nt: TGTGCCACCAGTCGCAATCAGGCCGAGGGGTTGAATTTT
cdr3_length: 22; clone_size: .; d_call: TRBD1; j_call: TRBJ1-2; v_call: TRBV4-2; cdr3_aa: CASSQDPGDGLGGQVLFYGYTF; cdr3_nt: TGTGCCAGCAGCCAAGATCCTGGAGACGGGTTAGGGGGACAGGTTCTTTTCTATGGCTACACCTTC
cdr3_length: 13; clone_size: many; d_call: TRBD1; j_call: TRBJ2-1; v_call: TRBV29-1; cdr3_aa: CSGQGFVSAEQFF; cdr3_nt: TGCAGCGGACAGGGGTTCGTCAGCGCTGAGCAGTTCTTC
cdr3_length: 13; clone_size: few; d_call: .; j_call: TRBJ2-5; v_call: TRBV18; cdr3_aa: CASSPGEGETQYF; cdr3_nt: TGTGCCAGCTCACCAGGGGAAGGGGAGACCCAGTACTTC
cdr3_length: 15; clone_size: .; d_call: .; j_call: TRBJ2-6; v_call: TRBV11-3; cdr3_aa: CASSLGRVGANVLTF; cdr3_nt: TGTGCCAGCAGCTTAGGGAGGGTAGGGGCCAACGTCCTGACTTTC
cdr3_length: 13; clone_size: few; d_call: .; j_call: TRBJ2-1; v_call: TRBV2; cdr3_aa: CASSERFGLSPVF; cdr3_nt: TGTGCCAGCAGTGAAAGGTTTGGACTAAGCCCGGTCTTC
cdr3_length: 13; clone_size: many; d_call: .; j_call: TRBJ2-3; v_call: TRBV12-3/TRBV12-4; cdr3_aa: CASRAGPTDTQYF; cdr3_nt: TGTGCCAGCAGGGCAGGTCCCACAGATACGCAGTATTTT
cdr3_length: 16; clone_size: many; d_call: .; j_call: TRBJ2-2; v_call: TRBV13; cdr3_aa: CASSLEGGPNTGELFF; cdr3_nt: TGTGCCAGCAGCTTAGAGGGGGGGCCGAACACCGGGGAGCTGTTTTTT
cdr3_length: 13; clone_size: few; d_call: .; j_call: TRBJ2-6; v_call: TRBV29-1; cdr3_aa: CSVGMTGANVLTF; cdr3_nt: TGCAGCGTTGGGATGACAGGGGCCAACGTCCTGACTTTC
cdr3_length: 15; clone_size: .; d_call: TRBD2; j_call: TRBJ2-3; v_call: TRBV18; cdr3_aa: CASSSTSGRAFTQYF; cdr3_nt: TGTGCCAGCTCATCGACTAGCGGGAGGGCCTTTACGCAGTATTTT
cdr3_length: 13; clone_size: many; d_call: .; j_call: TRBJ2-7; v_call: TRBV12-3/TRBV12-4; cdr3_aa: CASSLKGPIQQYF; cdr3_nt: TGTGCCAGCAGTTTAAAGGGTCCTATACAGCAGTACTTC
cdr3_length: 18; clone_size: few; d_call: .; j_call: TRBJ1-1; v_call: TRBV13; cdr3_aa: CASTDLTSETAMNTEAFF; cdr3_nt: TGTGCCAGCACCGATCTGACCTCGGAGACAGCCATGAACACTGAAGCTTTCTTT
cdr3_length: 14; clone_size: few; d_call: .; j_call: TRBJ2-5; v_call: TRBV4-1; cdr3_aa: CASSQDRGGETQYF; cdr3_nt: TGCGCCAGCAGCCAAGACCGAGGAGGGGAGACCCAGTACTTC
cdr3_length: 15; clone_size: .; d_call: TRBD2; j_call: TRBJ2-1; v_call: TRBV5-1; cdr3_aa: CASKTGSGRANEQFF; cdr3_nt: TGCGCCAGCAAGACCGGTAGCGGGAGGGCCAATGAGCAGTTCTTC
cdr3_length: 16; clone_size: many; d_call: .; j_call: TRBJ1-1; v_call: TRBV7-9; cdr3_aa: CASSEGSNSMNTEAFF; cdr3_nt: TGTGCCAGCAGCGAAGGGTCCAATTCGATGAACACTGAAGCTTTCTTT
cdr3_length: 14; clone_size: .; d_call: .; j_call: TRBJ1-5; v_call: TRBV5-1; cdr3_aa: CASSYDPDNQPQHF; cdr3_nt: TGCGCCAGCAGCTATGACCCTGACAATCAGCCCCAGCATTTT
cdr3_length: 13; clone_size: .; d_call: TRBD1; j_call: TRBJ2-5; v_call: TRBV5-1; cdr3_aa: CATQGENQETQYF; cdr3_nt: TGCGCCACCCAGGGGGAGAACCAAGAGACCCAGTACTTC
cdr3_length: 14; clone_size: .; d_call: .; j_call: TRBJ1-2; v_call: TRBV20-1; cdr3_aa: CSARDRRGEYGYTF; cdr3_nt: TGCAGTGCTAGAGATCGTAGAGGGGAGTATGGCTACACCTTC
cdr3_length: 15; clone_size: many; d_call: .; j_call: TRBJ1-5; v_call: TRBV20-1; cdr3_aa: CSARMASGSDQPQHF; cdr3_nt: TGCAGTGCTAGAATGGCGTCAGGGTCGGATCAGCCCCAGCATTTT
cdr3_length: 15; clone_size: .; d_call: .; j_call: TRBJ2-1; v_call: TRBV3-1; cdr3_aa: CASSQMGGSYNEQFF; cdr3_nt: TGTGCCAGCAGCCAAATGGGGGGCTCCTACAATGAGCAGTTCTTC
cdr3_length: 14; clone_size: many; d_call: .; j_call: TRBJ2-1; v_call: TRBV20-1; cdr3_aa: CSARRRRGDNEQFF; cdr3_nt: TGCAGTGCCAGACGGCGGAGGGGGGACAATGAGCAGTTCTTC
cdr3_length: 15; clone_size: many; d_call: .; j_call: TRBJ2-1; v_call: TRBV5-1; cdr3_aa: CASSLQPNSYNEQFF; cdr3_nt: TGCGCCAGCAGCTTGCAACCAAACTCCTACAATGAGCAGTTCTTC
cdr3_length: 14; clone_size: few; d_call: .; j_call: TRBJ1-1; v_call: TRBV3-1; cdr3_aa: CASSQAAGGTEAFF; cdr3_nt: TGTGCCAGCAGCCAAGCTGCGGGCGGCACTGAAGCTTTCTTT
cdr3_length: 18; clone_size: few; d_call: TRBD2; j_call: TRBJ2-6; v_call: TRBV6-2/TRBV6-3; cdr3_aa: CASSFSGLAASGANVLTF; cdr3_nt: TGTGCCAGCAGTTTCTCGGGACTAGCGGCCTCTGGGGCCAACGTCCTGACTTTC
cdr3_length: 15; clone_size: .; d_call: TRBD1; j_call: TRBJ2-5; v_call: TRBV7-9; cdr3_aa: CASSSGQGSGETQYF; cdr3_nt: TGTGCCAGCAGCTCGGGACAGGGGAGCGGAGAGACCCAGTACTTC